This TCR beta chain appears in the sequencing data of a study of beta chain features in type 1 diabetes. On the study more broadly: Patients did not differ from healthy donors in age, gender or cell yield.

V gave up 1 base and J gave up 0 bases, with 7 bases separating them. CDR3 length equals 14 residues. In germline, CDR1 is SGHVS, CDR2 FQNEAQ. Isolated RNA was reverse transcribed in full, so expressed TCRB transcripts were sequenced. Data came from immunoSEQ multiplex PCR; TCRdb stores just in-frame clones and leaves some out. The data hold 810,000 or so clones, with about a sixth observed a single time. The chain joins TRBV7-8 to TRBJ2-7, with D unresolved. The sequenced sample was naive CD4+ T cells from blood. The origin of this receptor is a young woman in good health. As DNA, the CDR3 is TGTGCCAGCAGCTTAGGGAGCGCCTCCTACGAGCAGTACTTC. The encoded protein is CASSLGSASYEQYF.